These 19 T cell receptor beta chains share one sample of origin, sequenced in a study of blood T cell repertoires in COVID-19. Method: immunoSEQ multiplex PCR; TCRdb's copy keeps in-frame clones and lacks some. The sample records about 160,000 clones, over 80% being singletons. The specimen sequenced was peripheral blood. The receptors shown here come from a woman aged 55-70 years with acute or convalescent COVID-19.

The CDR3 reads CASGEVGNTIYF. The CDR3 nucleotides read TGTGCCAGCGGGGAGGTCGGAAACACCATATATTTT. The chain carries TRBV9 and TRBJ1-3, with no clear D. Trimming shortened V by 7 bases and J by 4 bases, and 9 bases separated the two germline ends. The CDR3 is 12 amino acids. CDR1 is SGDLS, CDR2 YYNGEE, per germline.

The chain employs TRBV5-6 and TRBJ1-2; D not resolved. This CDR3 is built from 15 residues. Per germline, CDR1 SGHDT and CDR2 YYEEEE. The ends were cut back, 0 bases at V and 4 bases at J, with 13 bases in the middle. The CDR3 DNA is TGTGCCAGCAGCTTGGTATGGCGGGAGGGCTATGGCTACACCTTC. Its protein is CASSLVWREGYGYTF.

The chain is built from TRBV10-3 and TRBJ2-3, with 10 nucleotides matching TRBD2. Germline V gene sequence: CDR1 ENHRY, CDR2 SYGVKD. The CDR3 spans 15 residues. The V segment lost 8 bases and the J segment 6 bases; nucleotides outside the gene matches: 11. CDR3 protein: CAIGSGGTLVDTQYF. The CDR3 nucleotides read TGTGCCATCGGTAGCGGGGGGACTTTGGTTGATACGCAGTATTTT.

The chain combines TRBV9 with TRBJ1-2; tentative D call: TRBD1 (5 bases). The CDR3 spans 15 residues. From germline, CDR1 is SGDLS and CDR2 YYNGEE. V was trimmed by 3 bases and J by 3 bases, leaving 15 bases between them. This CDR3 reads CASSGGVGRDYGYTF. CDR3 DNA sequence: TGTGCCAGCAGCGGAGGGGTAGGGAGGGACTATGGCTACACCTTC.

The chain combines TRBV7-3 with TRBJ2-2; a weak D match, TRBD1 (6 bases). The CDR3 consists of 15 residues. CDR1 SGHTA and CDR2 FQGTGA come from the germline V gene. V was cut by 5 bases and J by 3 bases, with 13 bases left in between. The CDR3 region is CASSRNQGYTGELFF. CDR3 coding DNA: TGTGCCAGCAGCAGAAATCAGGGGTACACCGGGGAGCTGTTTTTT.

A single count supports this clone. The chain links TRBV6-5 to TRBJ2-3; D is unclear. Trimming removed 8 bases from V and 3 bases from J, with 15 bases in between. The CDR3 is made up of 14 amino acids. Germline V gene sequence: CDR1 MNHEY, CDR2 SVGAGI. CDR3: CASALSPATDTQYF. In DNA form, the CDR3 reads TGTGCCAGCGCCCTTTCTCCAGCGACAGATACGCAGTATTTT.

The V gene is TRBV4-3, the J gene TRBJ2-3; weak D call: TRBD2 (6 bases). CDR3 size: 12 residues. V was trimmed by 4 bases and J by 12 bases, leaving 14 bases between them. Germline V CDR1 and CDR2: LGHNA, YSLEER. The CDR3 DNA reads TGCGCCAGCAGCCTACCGGGACTTCCTCAGTATTTT. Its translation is CASSLPGLPQYF.

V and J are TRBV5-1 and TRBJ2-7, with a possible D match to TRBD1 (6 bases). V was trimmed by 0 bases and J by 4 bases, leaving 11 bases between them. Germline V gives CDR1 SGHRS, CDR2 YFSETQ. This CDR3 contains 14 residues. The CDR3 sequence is CASSLVSGVYEQYF. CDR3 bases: TGCGCCAGCAGCTTGGTCTCAGGGGTTTACGAGCAGTACTTC.

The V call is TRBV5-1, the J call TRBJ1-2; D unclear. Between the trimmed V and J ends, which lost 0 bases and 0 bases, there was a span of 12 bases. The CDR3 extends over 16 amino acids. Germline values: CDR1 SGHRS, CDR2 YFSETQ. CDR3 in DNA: TGCGCCAGCAGCTTGGCCGGGGATAGCTCTAACTATGGCTACACCTTC. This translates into CASSLAGDSSNYGYTF.

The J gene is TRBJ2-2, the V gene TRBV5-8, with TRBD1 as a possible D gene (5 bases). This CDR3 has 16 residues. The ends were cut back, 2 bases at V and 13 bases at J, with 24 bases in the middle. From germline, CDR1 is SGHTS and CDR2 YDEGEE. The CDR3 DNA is TGTGCCAGCAGCTTCTTAGTTCCCGACAGCCCTTCCGGGCTGTTTTTT. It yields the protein CASSFLVPDSPSGLFF.

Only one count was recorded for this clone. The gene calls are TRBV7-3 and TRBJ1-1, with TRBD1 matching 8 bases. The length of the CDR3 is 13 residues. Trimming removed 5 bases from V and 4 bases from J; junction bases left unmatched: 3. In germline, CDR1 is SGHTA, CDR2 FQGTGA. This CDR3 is CASSPTGGTEAFF. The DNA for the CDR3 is TGTGCCAGCAGCCCAACAGGGGGCACTGAAGCTTTCTTT.

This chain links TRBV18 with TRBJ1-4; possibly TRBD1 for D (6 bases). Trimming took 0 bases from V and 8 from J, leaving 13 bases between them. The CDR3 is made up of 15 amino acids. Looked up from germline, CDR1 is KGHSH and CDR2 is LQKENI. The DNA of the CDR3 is TGTGCCAGCTCACCACCCTCAGGGGTGCGCGAAAAACTGTTTTTT. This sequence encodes CASSPPSGVREKLFF.

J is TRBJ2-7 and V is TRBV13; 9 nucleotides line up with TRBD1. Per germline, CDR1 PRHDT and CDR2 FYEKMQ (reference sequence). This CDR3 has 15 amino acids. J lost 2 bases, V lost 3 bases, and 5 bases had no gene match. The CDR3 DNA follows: TGTGCCAGCAGCTTCCCGACAGGGGGACCCTACGAGCAGTACTTC. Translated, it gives CASSFPTGGPYEQYF.

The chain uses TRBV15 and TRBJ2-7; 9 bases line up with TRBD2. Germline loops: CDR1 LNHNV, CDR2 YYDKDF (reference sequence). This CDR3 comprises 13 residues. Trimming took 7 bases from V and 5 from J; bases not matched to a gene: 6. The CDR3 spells CATKASGVHEQYF. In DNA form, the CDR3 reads TGTGCCACCAAGGCTAGCGGGGTCCACGAGCAGTACTTC. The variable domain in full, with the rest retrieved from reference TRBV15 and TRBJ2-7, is DAMVIQNPRYQVTQFGKPVTLSCSQTLNHNVMYWYQQKSSQAPKLLFHYYDKDFNNEADTPDNFQSRRPNTSFCFLDIRSPGLGDTAMYLCATKASGVHEQYFGPGTRLTVT.

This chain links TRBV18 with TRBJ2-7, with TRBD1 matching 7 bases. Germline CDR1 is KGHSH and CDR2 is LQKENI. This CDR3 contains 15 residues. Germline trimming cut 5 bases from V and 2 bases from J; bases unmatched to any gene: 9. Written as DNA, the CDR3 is TGTGCCAGCTCAAGATTGGGACAGCAACCCTACGAGCAGTACTTC. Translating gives CASSRLGQQPYEQYF.

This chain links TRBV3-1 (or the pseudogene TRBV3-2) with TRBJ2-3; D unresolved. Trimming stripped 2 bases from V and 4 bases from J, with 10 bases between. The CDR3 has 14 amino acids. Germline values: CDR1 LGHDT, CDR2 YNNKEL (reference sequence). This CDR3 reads CASSQSLIADTQYF. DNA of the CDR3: TGTGCCAGCAGCCAAAGCTTAATAGCAGATACGCAGTATTTT.

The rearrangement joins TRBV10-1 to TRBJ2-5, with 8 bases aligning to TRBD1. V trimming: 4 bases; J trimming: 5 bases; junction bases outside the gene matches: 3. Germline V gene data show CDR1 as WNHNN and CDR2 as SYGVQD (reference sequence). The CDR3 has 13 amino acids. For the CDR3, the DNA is TGCGCCAGCAGTGCGGACAGGGCTGAGACCCAGTACTTC. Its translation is CASSADRAETQYF.

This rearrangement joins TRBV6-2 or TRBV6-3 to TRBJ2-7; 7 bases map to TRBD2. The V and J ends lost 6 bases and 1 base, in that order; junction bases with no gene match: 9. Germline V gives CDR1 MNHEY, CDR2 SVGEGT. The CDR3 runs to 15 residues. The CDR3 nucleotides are TGTGCCAGCAGCGCCCCCCGAGCGGGGTCCTACGAGCAGTACTTC. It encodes CASSAPRAGSYEQYF.

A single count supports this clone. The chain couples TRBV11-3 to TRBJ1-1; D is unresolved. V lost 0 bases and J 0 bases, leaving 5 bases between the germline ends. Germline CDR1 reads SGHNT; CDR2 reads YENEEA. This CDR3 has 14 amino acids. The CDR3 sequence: CASSLDRVNTEAFF. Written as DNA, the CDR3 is TGTGCCAGCAGCTTAGACCGGGTGAACACTGAAGCTTTCTTT. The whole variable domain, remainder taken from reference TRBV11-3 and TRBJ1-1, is EAGVVQSPRYKIIEKKQPVAFWCNPISGHNTLYWYLQNLGQGPELLIRYENEEAVDDSQLPKDRFSAERLKGVDSTLKIQPAELGDSAVYLCASSLDRVNTEAFFGQGTRLTVV.